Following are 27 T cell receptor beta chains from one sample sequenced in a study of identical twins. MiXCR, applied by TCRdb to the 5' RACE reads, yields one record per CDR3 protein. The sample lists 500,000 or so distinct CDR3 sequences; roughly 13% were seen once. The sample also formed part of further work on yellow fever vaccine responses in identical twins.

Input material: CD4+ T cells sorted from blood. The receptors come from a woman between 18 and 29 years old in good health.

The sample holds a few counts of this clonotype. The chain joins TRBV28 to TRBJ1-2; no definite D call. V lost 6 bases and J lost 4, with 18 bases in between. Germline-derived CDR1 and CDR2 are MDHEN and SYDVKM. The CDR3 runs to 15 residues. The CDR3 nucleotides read TGTGCCAGCAGACTGGACCCTGGAAAACCCTATGGCTACACCTTC. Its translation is CASRLDPGKPYGYTF.

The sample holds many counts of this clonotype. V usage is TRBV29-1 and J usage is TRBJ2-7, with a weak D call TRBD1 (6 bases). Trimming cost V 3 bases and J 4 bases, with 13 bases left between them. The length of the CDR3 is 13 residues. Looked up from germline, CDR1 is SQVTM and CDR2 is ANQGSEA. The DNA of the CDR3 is TGCAGCGTTGAGTTGAGGGGGACGTACGAGCAGTACTTC. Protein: CSVELRGTYEQYF.

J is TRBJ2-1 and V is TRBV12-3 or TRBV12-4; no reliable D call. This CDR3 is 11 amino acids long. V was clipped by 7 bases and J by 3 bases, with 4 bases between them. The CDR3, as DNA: TGTGCCAGCATGAGCTACAATGAGCAGTTCTTC. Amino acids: CASMSYNEQFF.

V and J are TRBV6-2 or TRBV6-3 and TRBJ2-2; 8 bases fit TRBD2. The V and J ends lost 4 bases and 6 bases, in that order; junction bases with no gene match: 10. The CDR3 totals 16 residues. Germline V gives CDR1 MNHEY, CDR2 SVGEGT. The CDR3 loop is CASSSRLAGLPGELFF. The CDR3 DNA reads TGTGCCAGCAGTTCCCGGTTAGCGGGGTTACCCGGGGAGCTGTTTTTT.

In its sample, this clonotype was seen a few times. CDR3: CASSQVGTSGRAESRNTQYF. The CDR3 DNA reads as TGCGCCAGCAGCCAAGTCGGGACTAGCGGGAGGGCCGAGTCGCGAAATACGCAGTATTTT. J is TRBJ2-3 and V is TRBV4-3; TRBD2 aligns across 16 bases. This CDR3 contains 20 residues. CDR1 is LGHNA, CDR2 YSLEER, per germline. J lost 7 bases, V lost 1 base, and 14 bases had no gene match.

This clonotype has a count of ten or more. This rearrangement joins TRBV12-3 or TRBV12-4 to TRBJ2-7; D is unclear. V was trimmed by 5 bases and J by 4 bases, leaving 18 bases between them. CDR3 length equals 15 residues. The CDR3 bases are TGTGCCAGCAGTATCGTAAATGCCAGAACTTACGAGCAGTACTTC. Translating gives CASSIVNARTYEQYF.

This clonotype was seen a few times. CDR3 loop: CAEKVRDPTQYF. DNA of the CDR3: TGTGCCGAAAAGGTGAGAGACCCTACGCAGTATTTT. The chain carries TRBV6-4 and TRBJ2-3, with D unresolved. This CDR3 spans 12 amino acids. Germline loops: CDR1 MRHNA, CDR2 SNTAGT. The germline V and J ends were trimmed by 11 bases and 8 bases, with 17 bases remaining between them.

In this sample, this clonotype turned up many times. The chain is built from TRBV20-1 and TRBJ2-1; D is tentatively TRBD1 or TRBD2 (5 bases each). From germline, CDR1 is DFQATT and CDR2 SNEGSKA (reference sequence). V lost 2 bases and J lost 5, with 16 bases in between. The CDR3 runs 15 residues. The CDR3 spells CSARRSGTKNNEQFF. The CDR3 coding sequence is TGCAGTGCTAGAAGATCCGGGACCAAAAACAATGAGCAGTTCTTC.

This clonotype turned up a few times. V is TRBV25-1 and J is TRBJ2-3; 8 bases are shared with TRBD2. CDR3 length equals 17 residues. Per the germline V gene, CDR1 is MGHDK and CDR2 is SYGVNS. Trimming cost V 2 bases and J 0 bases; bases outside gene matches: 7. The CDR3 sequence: CASSEASGRPSTDTQYF. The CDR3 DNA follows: TGTGCCAGCAGTGAAGCTAGCGGGCGACCTAGCACAGATACGCAGTATTTT.

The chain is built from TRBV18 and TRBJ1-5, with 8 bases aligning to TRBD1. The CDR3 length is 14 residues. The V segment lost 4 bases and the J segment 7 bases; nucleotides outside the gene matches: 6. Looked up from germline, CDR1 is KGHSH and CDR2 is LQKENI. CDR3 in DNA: TGTGCCAGCTCACTGGACAGGGTCAGGCAGCCCCAGCATTTT. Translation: CASSLDRVRQPQHF.

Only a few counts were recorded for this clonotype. This chain's CDR3 is CASSQENGWFYGYTF. The DNA of the CDR3 is TGCGCCAGCAGCCAAGAGAACGGCTGGTTCTATGGCTACACCTTC. The rearrangement links TRBV4-3 to TRBJ1-2; D is ambiguous. The CDR3 sequence is 15 residues long. Trimming pared 0 bases from V and 4 bases from J, leaving 12 bases between. CDR1 is LGHNA, CDR2 YSLEER, per germline.

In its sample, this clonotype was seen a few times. The CDR3, as DNA: TGCAGTGCTAGACCACTAGCGGGGGGAACCTTATACAATGAGCAGTTCTTC. As protein: CSARPLAGGTLYNEQFF. V usage is TRBV20-1 and J usage is TRBJ2-1; TRBD2 matches 12 bases. J lost 4 bases, V lost 2 bases, and 9 bases had no gene match. The germline gives CDR1 DFQATT, CDR2 SNEGSKA (reference sequence). The CDR3 runs to 17 residues.

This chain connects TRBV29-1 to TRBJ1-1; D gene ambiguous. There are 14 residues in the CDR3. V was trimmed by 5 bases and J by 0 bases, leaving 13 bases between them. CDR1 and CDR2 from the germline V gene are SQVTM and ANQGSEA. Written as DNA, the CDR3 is TGCAGCGTTATATCGGGGAACATGAACACTGAAGCTTTCTTT. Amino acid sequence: CSVISGNMNTEAFF.

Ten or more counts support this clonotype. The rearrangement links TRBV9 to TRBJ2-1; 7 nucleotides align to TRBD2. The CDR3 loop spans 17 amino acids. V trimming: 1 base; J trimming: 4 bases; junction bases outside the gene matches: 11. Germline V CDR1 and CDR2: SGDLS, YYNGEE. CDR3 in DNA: TGTGCCAGCAGCGTATCGGGAGCGGGGTCGAGGTACAATGAGCAGTTCTTC. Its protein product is CASSVSGAGSRYNEQFF.

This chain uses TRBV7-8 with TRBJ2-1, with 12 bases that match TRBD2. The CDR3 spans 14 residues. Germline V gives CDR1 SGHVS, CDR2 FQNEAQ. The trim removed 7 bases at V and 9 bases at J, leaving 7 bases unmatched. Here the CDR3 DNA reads TGTGCCAGCACGCTGACTAGCGGGAGTTTTGAGCAGTTCTTC. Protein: CASTLTSGSFEQFF.

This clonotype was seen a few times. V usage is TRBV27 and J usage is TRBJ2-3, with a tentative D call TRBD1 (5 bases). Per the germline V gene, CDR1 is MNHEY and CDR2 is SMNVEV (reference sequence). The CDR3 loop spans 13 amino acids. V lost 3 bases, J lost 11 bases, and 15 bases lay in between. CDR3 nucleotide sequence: TGTGCCAGCAGTTTCTTCAGGGAAGTGAGGCAGTATTTT. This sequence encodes CASSFFREVRQYF.

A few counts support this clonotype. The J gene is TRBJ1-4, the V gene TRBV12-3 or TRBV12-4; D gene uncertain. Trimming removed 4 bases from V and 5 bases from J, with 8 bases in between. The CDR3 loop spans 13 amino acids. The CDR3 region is CASSSGPNEKLFF. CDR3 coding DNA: TGTGCCAGCAGTTCCGGGCCGAATGAAAAACTGTTTTTT.

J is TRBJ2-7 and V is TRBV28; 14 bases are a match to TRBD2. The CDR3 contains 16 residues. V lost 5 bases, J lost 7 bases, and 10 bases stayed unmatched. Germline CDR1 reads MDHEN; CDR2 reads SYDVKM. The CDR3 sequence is CASSPGTSGGAGEQYF. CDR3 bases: TGTGCCAGCAGTCCCGGGACTAGCGGGGGAGCTGGGGAGCAGTACTTC.

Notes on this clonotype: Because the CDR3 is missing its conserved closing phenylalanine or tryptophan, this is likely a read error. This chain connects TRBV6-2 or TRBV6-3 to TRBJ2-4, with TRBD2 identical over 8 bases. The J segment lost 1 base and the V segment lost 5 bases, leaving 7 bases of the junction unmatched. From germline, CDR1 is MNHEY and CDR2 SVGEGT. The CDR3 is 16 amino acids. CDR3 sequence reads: CASSDQRELAKNIQYL. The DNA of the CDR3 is TGTGCCAGCAGTGACCAGCGGGAGCTCGCCAAAAACATTCAGTACTTA.

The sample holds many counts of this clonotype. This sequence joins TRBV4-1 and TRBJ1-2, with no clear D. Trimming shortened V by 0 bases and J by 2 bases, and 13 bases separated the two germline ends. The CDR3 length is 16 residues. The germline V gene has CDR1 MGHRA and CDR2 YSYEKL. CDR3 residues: CASSQDSVLGNYGYTF. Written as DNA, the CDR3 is TGCGCCAGCAGCCAAGACAGCGTTCTCGGCAACTATGGCTACACCTTC.

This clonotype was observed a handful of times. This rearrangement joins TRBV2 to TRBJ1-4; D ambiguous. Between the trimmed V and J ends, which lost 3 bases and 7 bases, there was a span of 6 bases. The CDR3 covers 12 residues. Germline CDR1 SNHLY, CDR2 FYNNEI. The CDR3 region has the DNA TGTGCCAGCAGTGACCCGGGTGAAAAACTGTTTTTT. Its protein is CASSDPGEKLFF.

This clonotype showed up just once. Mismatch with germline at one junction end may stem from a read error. The CDR3 sequence: CASSLVSGKRIF. CDR3 nucleotide sequence: TGTGCCAGCAGCTTGGTGTCAGGGAAAAGGATTTTC. This sequence joins TRBV5-6 and TRBJ2-7; weak D call: TRBD1 (5 bases). The CDR3 runs to 12 residues. CDR1 is SGHDT, CDR2 YYEEEE, per germline. Filled out from reference TRBV5-6 and TRBJ2-7, the complete variable domain reads DAGVTQSPTHLIKTRGQQVTLRCSPKSGHDTVSWYQQALGQGPQFIFQYYEEEERQRGNFPDRFSGHQFPNYSSELNVNALLLGDSALYLCASSLVSGKRIFGPGTRLTVT.

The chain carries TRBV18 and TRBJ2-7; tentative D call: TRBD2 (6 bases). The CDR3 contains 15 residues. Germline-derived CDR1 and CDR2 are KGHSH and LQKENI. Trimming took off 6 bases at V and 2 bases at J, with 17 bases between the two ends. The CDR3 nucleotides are TGTGCCAGCTCCCTCGGTATAGCGGACACCTACGAGCAGTACTTC. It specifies CASSLGIADTYEQYF.

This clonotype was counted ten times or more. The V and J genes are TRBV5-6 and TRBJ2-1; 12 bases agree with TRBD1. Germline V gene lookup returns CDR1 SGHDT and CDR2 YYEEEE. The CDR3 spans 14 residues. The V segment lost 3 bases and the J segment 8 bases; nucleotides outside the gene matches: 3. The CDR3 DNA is TGTGCCAGCAGCTCGGGACAGGGGGCATATGAGCAGTTCTTC. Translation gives CASSSGQGAYEQFF.

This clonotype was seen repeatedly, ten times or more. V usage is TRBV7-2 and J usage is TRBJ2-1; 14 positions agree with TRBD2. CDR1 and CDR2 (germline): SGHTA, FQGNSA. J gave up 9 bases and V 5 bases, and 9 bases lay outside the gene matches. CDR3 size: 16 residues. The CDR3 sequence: CASSKGGLAGAGEQFF. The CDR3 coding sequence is TGTGCCAGCAGCAAAGGGGGACTAGCGGGAGCAGGTGAGCAGTTCTTC.

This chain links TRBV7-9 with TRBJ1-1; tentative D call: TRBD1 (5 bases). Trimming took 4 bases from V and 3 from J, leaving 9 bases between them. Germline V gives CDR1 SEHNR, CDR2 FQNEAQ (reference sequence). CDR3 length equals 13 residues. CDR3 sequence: CASSSQAYTEAFF. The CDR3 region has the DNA TGTGCCAGCAGCTCACAGGCTTACACTGAAGCTTTCTTT.

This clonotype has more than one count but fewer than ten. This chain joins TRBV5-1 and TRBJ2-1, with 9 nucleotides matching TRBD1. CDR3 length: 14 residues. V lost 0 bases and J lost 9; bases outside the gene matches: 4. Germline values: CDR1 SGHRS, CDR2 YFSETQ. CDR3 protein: CASSLADRGGEQFF. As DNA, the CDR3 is TGCGCCAGCAGCTTGGCCGACAGGGGGGGTGAGCAGTTCTTC.